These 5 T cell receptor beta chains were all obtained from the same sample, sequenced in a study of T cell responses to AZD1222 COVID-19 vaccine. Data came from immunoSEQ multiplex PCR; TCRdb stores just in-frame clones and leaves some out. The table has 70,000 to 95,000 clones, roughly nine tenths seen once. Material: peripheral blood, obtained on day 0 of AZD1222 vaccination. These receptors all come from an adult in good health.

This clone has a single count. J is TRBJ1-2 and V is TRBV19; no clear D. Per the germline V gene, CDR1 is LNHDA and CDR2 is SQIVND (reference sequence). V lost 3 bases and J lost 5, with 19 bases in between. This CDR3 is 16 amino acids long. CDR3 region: CASSIKRGTRIYGYTF. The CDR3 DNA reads TGTGCCAGTAGTATCAAACGAGGAACAAGAATATATGGCTACACCTTC.

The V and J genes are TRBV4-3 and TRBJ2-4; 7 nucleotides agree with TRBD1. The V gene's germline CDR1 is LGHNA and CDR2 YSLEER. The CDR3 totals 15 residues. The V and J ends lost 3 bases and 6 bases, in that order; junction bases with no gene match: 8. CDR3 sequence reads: CASSQLTGVVNIQYF. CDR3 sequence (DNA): TGCGCCAGCAGCCAGCTAACAGGGGTTGTAAACATTCAGTACTTC.

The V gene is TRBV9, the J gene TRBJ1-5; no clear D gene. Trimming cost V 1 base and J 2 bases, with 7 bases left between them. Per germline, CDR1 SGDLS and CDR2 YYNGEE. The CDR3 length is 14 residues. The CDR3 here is CASSVSGGNQPQHF. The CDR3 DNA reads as TGTGCCAGCAGCGTAAGCGGAGGCAATCAGCCCCAGCATTTT.

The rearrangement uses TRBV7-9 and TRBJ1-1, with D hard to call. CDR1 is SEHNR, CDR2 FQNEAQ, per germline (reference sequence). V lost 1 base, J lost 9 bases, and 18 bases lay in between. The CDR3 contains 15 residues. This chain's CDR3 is CASSLDPGPSTKAFF. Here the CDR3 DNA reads TGTGCCAGCAGCTTAGATCCGGGCCCATCGACGAAAGCTTTCTTT.

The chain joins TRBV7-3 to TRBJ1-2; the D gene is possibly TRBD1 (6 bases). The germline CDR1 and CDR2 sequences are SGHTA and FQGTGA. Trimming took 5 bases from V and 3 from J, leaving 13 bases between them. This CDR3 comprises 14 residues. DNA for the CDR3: TGTGCCAGCAGCCAAGGGACAAGCGACTATGGCTACACCTTC. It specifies CASSQGTSDYGYTF.